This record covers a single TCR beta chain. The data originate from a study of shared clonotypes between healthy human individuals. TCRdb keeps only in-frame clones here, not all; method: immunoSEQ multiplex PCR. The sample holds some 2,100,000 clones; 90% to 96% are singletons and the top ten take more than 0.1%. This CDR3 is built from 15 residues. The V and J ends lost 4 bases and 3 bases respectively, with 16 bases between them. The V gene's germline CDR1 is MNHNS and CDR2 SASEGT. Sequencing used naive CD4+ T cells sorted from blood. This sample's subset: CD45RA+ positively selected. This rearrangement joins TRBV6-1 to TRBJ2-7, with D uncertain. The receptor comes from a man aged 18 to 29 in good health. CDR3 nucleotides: TGTGCCAGCAGTGTCGACAAGGTAGTGTACTACGAGCAGTACTTC. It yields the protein CASSVDKVVYYEQYF.